This entry lists 13 T cell receptor beta chains sequenced from one sample in a study of blood T cell repertoires in COVID-19. Method: immunoSEQ multiplex PCR; TCRdb's copy keeps in-frame clones and lacks some. The table shows roughly 240,000 clones, with over 75% occurring only once. Sequencing was carried out using peripheral blood. The receptors come from a man aged 50-60 years with COVID-19, enrolled during active disease.

The V call is TRBV6-5, the J call TRBJ1-1; TRBD1 matches at 8 bases. CDR1 and CDR2 (germline): MNHEY, SVGAGI. There are 15 residues in the CDR3. The J segment lost 0 bases and the V segment lost 6 bases, leaving 6 bases of the junction unmatched. The CDR3 protein is CASRLKDRVNTEAFF. The CDR3 DNA is TGTGCCAGCAGGTTAAAGGACAGGGTGAACACTGAAGCTTTCTTT.

This chain joins TRBV27 and TRBJ1-3; D is uncertain. The CDR3 is 16 amino acids. Between the trimmed V and J ends, which lost 7 bases and 0 bases, there was a span of 16 bases. CDR1 and CDR2 (germline): MNHEY, SMNVEV (reference sequence). The CDR3 nucleotides are TGTGCCAGCAAGCCCACGGTCGGGAGCTCTGGAAACACCATATATTTT. Translated: CASKPTVGSSGNTIYF.

The gene calls are TRBV7-8 and TRBJ2-7, with D perhaps matching TRBD2 (5 bases). Trimming pared 5 bases from V and 5 bases from J, leaving 16 bases between. Germline-derived CDR1 and CDR2 are SGHVS and FQNEAQ. This CDR3 region has 14 residues. This chain's CDR3 is CASSRGLLPNEQYF. In nucleotides, the CDR3 is TGTGCCAGCAGCCGAGGACTCCTACCCAACGAGCAGTACTTC.

The V and J genes are TRBV7-9 and TRBJ2-3; D might be TRBD2 (7 bases). Germline V gene sequence: CDR1 SEHNR, CDR2 FQNEAQ (reference sequence). The CDR3 sequence is 14 residues long. V shed 2 bases and J shed 2 bases, with 8 bases lying between them. CDR3 residues: CASSLRGATDTQYF. In DNA form, the CDR3 reads TGTGCCAGCAGCTTACGGGGGGCCACAGATACGCAGTATTTT.

The J gene is TRBJ1-1, the V gene TRBV4-3; 9 nucleotides align to TRBD1. The junction had 8 bases not matched to a gene; V was cut back by 1 base and J by 5 bases. Germline-derived CDR1 and CDR2 are LGHNA and YSLEER. The CDR3 extends over 16 amino acids. CDR3 amino acids: CASSQGMTGGGTEAFF. The CDR3, as DNA: TGCGCCAGCAGCCAAGGGATGACAGGGGGAGGGACTGAAGCTTTCTTT.

The rearrangement joins TRBV6-2 or TRBV6-3 to TRBJ2-2; weak D call: TRBD2 (6 bases). Per the germline V gene, CDR1 is MNHEY and CDR2 is SVGEGT. The CDR3 consists of 16 residues. Between the trimmed V and J ends, which lost 0 bases and 6 bases, there was a span of 14 bases. This CDR3 reads CASSYSPRAGSGELFF. In DNA, the CDR3 is TGTGCCAGCAGTTACTCACCCCGGGCGGGGTCCGGGGAGCTGTTTTTT.

The chain uses TRBV5-1 and TRBJ2-5; 9 nucleotides match TRBD1. Germline lookup yields CDR1 SGHRS and CDR2 YFSETQ. V was clipped by 4 bases and J by 5 bases; unmatched bases: 9. This CDR3 comprises 15 residues. DNA of the CDR3: TGCGCCAGCAGCCGCACAGGGGGCGCGGCGGAGACCCAGTACTTC. Encoded protein: CASSRTGGAAETQYF.

This rearrangement joins TRBV3-1 (or the pseudogene TRBV3-2) to TRBJ1-2; D gene ambiguous. This CDR3 is 12 amino acids long. The germline CDR1 and CDR2 sequences are LGHDT and YNNKEL (reference sequence). Trimming took off 0 bases at V and 8 bases at J, with 7 bases between the two ends. The CDR3 bases are TGTGCCAGCAGCCAAGATCTGGCCGGCTACACCTTC. Translation gives CASSQDLAGYTF.

The chain recombines TRBV3-1 (or the pseudogene TRBV3-2) with TRBJ1-4, with D perhaps matching TRBD1 (6 bases). The V end lost 4 bases, the J end lost 7 bases, and 16 bases lay between the germline ends. CDR1 and CDR2 from the germline V gene are LGHDT and YNNKEL (reference sequence). The CDR3 runs 15 residues. The CDR3 nucleotides are TGTGCCAGCAGCCCCGGGACAACCGACCTTGAAAAACTGTTTTTT. Protein: CASSPGTTDLEKLFF.

In this sample, this clone turned up a few times. The V call is TRBV28, the J call TRBJ1-4; 7 bases align to TRBD1. CDR1 and CDR2 from the germline V gene are MDHEN and SYDVKM. The CDR3 totals 12 residues. The trim removed 4 bases at V and 8 bases at J, leaving 1 base unmatched. DNA for the CDR3: TGTGCCAGCAGTTCAGGGGGGGAAAAACTGTTTTTT. Translated, it gives CASSSGGEKLFF.

The chain has TRBV4-3 and TRBJ2-1; 8 bases align to TRBD1. Germline loops: CDR1 LGHNA, CDR2 YSLEER. V trimming: 0 bases; J trimming: 2 bases; junction bases outside the gene matches: 6. This CDR3 spans 17 amino acids. CDR3 residues: CASSQDLRGLAYNEQFF. The CDR3 nucleotides read TGCGCCAGCAGCCAAGACCTCAGGGGGCTCGCCTACAATGAGCAGTTCTTC.

V gene TRBV4-1 combines with J gene TRBJ1-4; TRBD1 matches 7 bases. Unmatched junction bases numbered 9, after V lost 4 bases and J lost 7 bases. CDR1 is MGHRA and CDR2 is YSYEKL in the germline V gene. CDR3 length equals 15 residues. This chain's CDR3 is CASSREQGFVEKLFF. CDR3 bases: TGCGCCAGCAGCCGAGAACAGGGGTTTGTTGAAAAACTGTTTTTT.

CDR3 amino acids: CASSLGGSLSYEQYF. The CDR3 DNA reads TGTGCCAGCAGCTTGGGGGGGAGCCTCTCCTACGAGCAGTACTTC. The chain recombines TRBV7-6 with TRBJ2-7; TRBD2 aligns across 7 bases. The CDR3 is 15 residues long. The V gene end was trimmed by 3 bases and the J gene end by 0 bases; junction bases not matched to a gene: 5. Germline assignment: CDR1 SGHVS and CDR2 FNYEAQ. The whole variable domain, remainder taken from reference TRBV7-6 and TRBJ2-7, is GAGVSQSPRYKVTKRGQDVALRCDPISGHVSLYWYRQALGQGPEFLTYFNYEAQQDKSGLPNDRFSAERPEGSISTLTIQRTEQRDSAMYRCASSLGGSLSYEQYFGPGTRLTVT.